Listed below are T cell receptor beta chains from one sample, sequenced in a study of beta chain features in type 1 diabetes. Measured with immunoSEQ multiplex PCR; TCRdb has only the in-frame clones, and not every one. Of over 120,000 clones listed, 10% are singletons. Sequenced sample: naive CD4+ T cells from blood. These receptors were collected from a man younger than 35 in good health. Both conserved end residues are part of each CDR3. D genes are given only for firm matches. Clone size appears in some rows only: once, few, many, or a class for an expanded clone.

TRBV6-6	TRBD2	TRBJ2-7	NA	CASSYLTGGPYEQYF	TGTGCCAGCAGTTACTTGACGGGGGGACCCTACGAGCAGTACTTC
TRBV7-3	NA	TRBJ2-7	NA	CASSSDSGKRYEQYF	TGTGCCAGCAGCTCGGACTCGGGGAAACGGTACGAGCAGTACTTC
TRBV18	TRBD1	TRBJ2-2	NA	CASSTRTGRTGELFF	TGTGCCAGCTCAACGCGGACAGGGAGAACCGGGGAGCTGTTTTTT
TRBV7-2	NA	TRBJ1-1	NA	CASSLAARPYIRF	TGTGCCAGCAGCTTAGCTGCCCGCCCCTATATCCGCTTT
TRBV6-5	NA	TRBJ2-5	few	CASRQGLLAQYF	TGTGCCAGCAGACAGGGCCTACTGGCCCAGTACTTC
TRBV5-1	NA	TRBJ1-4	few	CASSSGNTEKLFF	TGCGCCAGCAGCTCCGGGAATACCGAAAAACTGTTTTTT
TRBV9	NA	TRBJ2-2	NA	CASSVATRGGGTGELFF	TGTGCCAGCAGCGTAGCTACGAGGGGGGGCGGAACCGGGGAGCTGTTTTTT
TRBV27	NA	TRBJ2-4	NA	CASSPSNRPNIQYF	TGTGCCAGCAGTCCATCAAACAGACCAAACATTCAGTACTTC
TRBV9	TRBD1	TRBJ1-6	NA	CASSDLWTGNSPLHF	TGTGCCAGCAGTGACTTGTGGACAGGGAATTCACCCCTCCACTTT
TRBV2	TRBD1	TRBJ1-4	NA	CASSGPGTGGRNEKLFF	TGTGCCAGCAGCGGTCCCGGGACAGGGGGGAGGAATGAAAAACTGTTTTTT
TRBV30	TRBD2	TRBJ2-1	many	CAWSVRGLGPYNEQFF	TGTGCCTGGAGTGTACGAGGACTAGGGCCCTACAATGAGCAGTTCTTC
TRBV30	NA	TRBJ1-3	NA	CAWSRAGNTTYF	TGTGCCTGGAGCAGGGCTGGAAACACCACATATTTT
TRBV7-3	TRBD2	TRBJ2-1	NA	CASSPDSRGGEQFF	TGTGCCAGCAGCCCGGACTCGCGGGGGGGTGAGCAGTTCTTC
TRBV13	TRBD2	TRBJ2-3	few	CASSSLRGGLTDTQYF	TGTGCCAGCAGCTCGCTACGGGGGGGGCTAACAGATACGCAGTATTTT
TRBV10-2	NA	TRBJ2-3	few	CASSEVTRETDTQYF	TGCGCCAGCAGTGAGGTAACTAGAGAAACAGATACGCAGTATTTT
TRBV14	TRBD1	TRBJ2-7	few	CASSQDLRGRYEQYF	TGTGCCAGCAGCCAAGACCTCAGGGGGCGCTACGAGCAGTACTTC
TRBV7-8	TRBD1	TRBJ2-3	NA	CASKWTGGGDTQYF	TGTGCCAGCAAGTGGACAGGGGGGGGAGATACGCAGTATTTT
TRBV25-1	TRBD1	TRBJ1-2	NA	CASSTYTGQGAGGYTF	TGTGCCAGCAGTACCTACACGGGACAGGGGGCTGGTGGCTACACCTTC
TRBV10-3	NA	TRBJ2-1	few	CAINSVQGMGFNEQFF	TGTGCCATCAACTCAGTTCAGGGAATGGGCTTCAATGAGCAGTTCTTC
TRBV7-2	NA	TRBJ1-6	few	CASSRPGQHNSPLHF	TGTGCCAGCAGCAGACCGGGACAACATAATTCACCCCTCCACTTT